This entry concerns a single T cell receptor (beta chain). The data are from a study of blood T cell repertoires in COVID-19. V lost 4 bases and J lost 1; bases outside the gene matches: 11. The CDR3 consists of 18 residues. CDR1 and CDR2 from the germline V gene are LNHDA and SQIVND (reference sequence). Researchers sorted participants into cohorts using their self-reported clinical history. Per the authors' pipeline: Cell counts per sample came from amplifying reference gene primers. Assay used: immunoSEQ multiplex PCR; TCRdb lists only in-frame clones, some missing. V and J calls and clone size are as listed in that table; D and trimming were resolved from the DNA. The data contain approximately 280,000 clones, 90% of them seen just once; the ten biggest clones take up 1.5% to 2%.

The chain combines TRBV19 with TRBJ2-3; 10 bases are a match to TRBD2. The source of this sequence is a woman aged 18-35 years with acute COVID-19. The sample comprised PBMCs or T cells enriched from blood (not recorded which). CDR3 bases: TGTGCCAGTAGTACCTTAGCGGGAGGCCCTCTACGCACAGATACGCAGTATTTT. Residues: CASSTLAGGPLRTDTQYF.